These 32 T cell receptor beta chains originate from one sample sequenced in a study of Ad26.COV2.S vaccination and SARS-CoV-2 variants. Specified treatment: roughly 20 received Ad26.COV2.S at low or high dose, single or two shots; 5 received placebo; per-sample allocation not given. All samples were drawn on day 63, counting from the first vaccine or placebo injection. Sequenced by immunoSEQ multiplex PCR; TCRdb stores in-frame clones only, minus some. The sample has over 400,000 clones, 80% to 90% seen once. This material consisted of peripheral blood, taken in a trial of Ad26.COV2.S vaccine versus placebo. These receptors came from a person aged 18 to 59 who received the Ad26.COV2.S COVID-19 vaccine or a placebo.

The chain links TRBV6-2 or TRBV6-3 to TRBJ2-3; D perhaps matches TRBD2 (5 bases). CDR1 is MNHEY and CDR2 is SVGEGT in the germline V gene. V was pared by 6 bases and J by 10 bases, with 14 bases between. There are 12 residues in the CDR3. For the CDR3, the DNA is TGTGCCAGCAGCACGGACTGGTTGGCGCAGTATTTT. Its translation is CASSTDWLAQYF.

This clone was found once. V and J are TRBV4-3 and TRBJ2-3; possibly TRBD1 or TRBD2 for D (5 bases each). Trimming took 0 bases from V and 3 from J, leaving 13 bases between them. From germline, CDR1 is LGHNA and CDR2 YSLEER. This CDR3 spans 16 amino acids. The CDR3 reads CASSQDFGAETDTQYF. CDR3 in DNA: TGCGCCAGCAGCCAAGACTTCGGGGCTGAGACAGATACGCAGTATTTT.

The chain employs TRBV12-3 or TRBV12-4 and TRBJ1-2; 8 bases fit TRBD1. Trimming removed 10 bases from V and 8 bases from J; junction bases left unmatched: 9. The CDR3 is 12 residues long. CDR3 coding DNA: TGTGCCACCGGACAGGGCGCGGGGGGCTACACCTTC. Translated: CATGQGAGGYTF.

J is TRBJ2-1 and V is TRBV7-8; D is ambiguous. The CDR3 runs to 15 residues. V dropped 10 bases and J dropped 2 bases, with 18 bases sitting between them. Per the germline V gene, CDR1 is SGHVS and CDR2 is FQNEAQ. The CDR3 protein is CATTLVDGPYNEQFF. The CDR3 DNA sequence: TGTGCCACCACCCTTGTCGATGGCCCCTACAATGAGCAGTTCTTC.

The chain has TRBV7-3 and TRBJ2-2; D is unresolved. This CDR3 has 12 amino acids. V gave up 5 bases and J gave up 6 bases, with 7 bases separating them. Germline-derived CDR1 and CDR2 are SGHTA and FQGTGA. The CDR3 coding sequence is TGTGCCAGCAGCGGCGGAGCCGGGGAGCTGTTTTTT. Encoded protein: CASSGGAGELFF.

Only a few counts were recorded for this clone. The J gene is TRBJ2-1, the V gene TRBV5-1; D unclear. Germline V CDR1 and CDR2: SGHRS, YFSETQ. This CDR3 comprises 14 residues. V lost 2 bases, J lost 7 bases, and 13 bases lay in between. CDR3 in amino acids: CASSFWSPLNEQFF. The CDR3 bases are TGCGCCAGCAGCTTTTGGAGCCCATTAAATGAGCAGTTCTTC.

V usage is TRBV19 and J usage is TRBJ2-5; 8 nucleotides match TRBD1. V was clipped by 7 bases and J by 6 bases; unmatched bases: 10. The CDR3 sequence is 14 residues long. Germline-derived CDR1 and CDR2 are LNHDA and SQIVND (reference sequence). The CDR3 region is CASNPTGVEKTQYF. CDR3 nucleotide sequence: TGTGCCAGTAATCCGACAGGGGTGGAAAAGACCCAGTACTTC.

The CDR3 spells CASSQSAPSTSGRSPKKKQETQYF. The CDR3 DNA reads TGCGCCAGCAGTCAATCGGCCCCCTCGACTAGCGGGAGGTCTCCCAAAAAGAAACAAGAGACCCAGTACTTC. This chain joins TRBV23-1 and TRBJ2-5; 13 bases match TRBD2. TRBV23-1 counts as an open reading frame of uncertain function. This CDR3 comprises 24 residues. V trimming: 0 bases; J trimming: 2 bases; junction bases outside the gene matches: 24.

The J gene is TRBJ1-1, the V gene TRBV12-3 or TRBV12-4; a weak D match, TRBD1 (6 bases). CDR3 length equals 13 residues. Between the trimmed V and J ends, which lost 6 bases and 5 bases, there was a span of 13 bases. The CDR3: CASSATGITEAFF. CDR3 nucleotide sequence: TGTGCCAGCAGCGCAACAGGGATAACTGAAGCTTTCTTT.

The chain links TRBV4-3 to TRBJ2-2; 7 bases match TRBD2. Looked up from germline, CDR1 is LGHNA and CDR2 is YSLEER. The CDR3 has 15 residues. V dropped 3 bases and J dropped 4; count of bases not matched to a gene: 5. The CDR3 DNA sequence: TGCGCCAGCAGCCAGGGGGGGACGGTCACCGGGGAGCTGTTTTTT. The encoded protein is CASSQGGTVTGELFF.

The genes are TRBV6-5 and TRBJ2-2; D is perhaps TRBD2 (5 bases). The germline V and J ends were trimmed by 2 bases and 6 bases, with 7 bases remaining between them. The CDR3 runs to 13 residues. The germline CDR1 and CDR2 sequences are MNHEY and SVGAGI. Here the CDR3 reads CASSYLASGELFF. Here the CDR3 DNA reads TGTGCCAGCAGTTACCTAGCTTCCGGGGAGCTGTTTTTT.

The chain joins TRBV12-3 or TRBV12-4 to TRBJ2-7, with 7 bases aligning to TRBD2. V lost 2 bases and J lost 10; bases outside the gene matches: 8. The CDR3 contains 13 residues. In nucleotides, the CDR3 is TGTGCCAGCAGTTTACTAGCGGCAGCGGCACAGTACGTC. It is translated as CASSLLAAAAQYV.

The chain joins TRBV29-1 to TRBJ1-6; D ambiguous. The V and J ends lost 4 bases and 8 bases respectively, with 12 bases between them. The CDR3 sequence is 13 residues long. Looked up from germline, CDR1 is SQVTM and CDR2 is ANQGSEA. The CDR3 bases are TGCAGCGTTGGCACCGGGCGGGATTCACCCCTCCACTTT. Its protein product is CSVGTGRDSPLHF.

The chain employs TRBV5-5 and TRBJ2-3; unclear D gene. Germline CDR1 and CDR2: SGHKS and YYEKEE (reference sequence). Trimming shortened V by 4 bases and J by 6 bases, and 12 bases separated the two germline ends. The CDR3 consists of 13 residues. DNA for the CDR3: TGTGCCAGCAGCCCGCCTGGAGCCGATACGCAGTATTTT. Amino acid sequence: CASSPPGADTQYF.

This chain joins TRBV29-1 and TRBJ2-2; TRBD2 matches at 8 bases. Germline V gene sequence: CDR1 SQVTM, CDR2 ANQGSEA. The CDR3 sequence is 15 residues long. Trimming took 6 bases from V and 0 from J; bases not matched to a gene: 6. CDR3 sequence: CSVSPGLANTGELFF. CDR3 coding DNA: TGCAGCGTCAGTCCGGGACTAGCGAACACCGGGGAGCTGTTTTTT.

The gene calls are TRBV5-1 and TRBJ2-5; D not certain. V dropped 3 bases and J dropped 5 bases, with 8 bases sitting between them. CDR3 size: 12 residues. The germline V gene has CDR1 SGHRS and CDR2 YFSETQ. The CDR3 sequence: CASSSSRETQYF. DNA of the CDR3: TGCGCCAGCAGCTCAAGTAGGGAGACCCAGTACTTC.

V usage is TRBV19 and J usage is TRBJ2-4; tentative D call: TRBD2 (5 bases). Germline CDR1 is LNHDA and CDR2 is SQIVND (reference sequence). V shed 5 bases and J shed 2 bases, with 16 bases lying between them. The CDR3 totals 16 residues. The CDR3 sequence: CASSGLTDAPKNIQYF. CDR3 DNA sequence: TGTGCCAGTAGTGGACTGACTGATGCACCCAAAAACATTCAGTACTTC. The whole variable domain, filled in from reference TRBV19 and TRBJ2-4, reads DGGITQSPKYLFRKEGQNVTLSCEQNLNHDAMYWYRQDPGQGLRLIYYSQIVNDFQKGDIAEGYSVSREKKESFPLTVTSAQKNPTAFYLCASSGLTDAPKNIQYFGAGTRLSVL.

The chain combines TRBV3-1 (or the pseudogene TRBV3-2) with TRBJ2-1; no reliable D call. V shed 1 base and J shed 4 bases, with 8 bases lying between them. This CDR3 has 14 amino acids. Germline V gives CDR1 LGHDT, CDR2 YNNKEL (reference sequence). The CDR3 bases are TGTGCCAGCAGCCAAGTTGGTGAATACAATGAGCAGTTCTTC. Encoded protein: CASSQVGEYNEQFF.

The V and J genes are TRBV11-2 and TRBJ2-7, with a weak D call TRBD2 (6 bases). CDR1 SGHAT and CDR2 FQNNGV come from the germline V gene. The CDR3 sequence is 13 residues long. Deletions cut 7 bases from V and 5 bases from J, with 15 bases between. The CDR3 nucleotides read TGTGCCAGCAAAATCGGGGGTAACAACGAGCAGTACTTC. It encodes CASKIGGNNEQYF.

The V gene is TRBV7-9, the J gene TRBJ1-2; unclear D gene. The V end lost 7 bases, the J end lost 6 bases, and 21 bases lay between the germline ends. CDR3 size: 15 residues. Germline V gene data show CDR1 as SEHNR and CDR2 as FQNEAQ (reference sequence). The CDR3 loop reads CASTETWGIENGYTF. The CDR3 region has the DNA TGTGCCAGCACTGAAACGTGGGGTATCGAAAATGGCTACACCTTC. The variable domain in full, completed from reference TRBV7-9 and TRBJ1-2, reads DTGVSQNPRHKITKRGQNVTFRCDPISEHNRLYWYRQTLGQGPEFLTYFQNEAQLEKSRLLSDRFSAERPKGSFSTLEIQRTEQGDSAMYLCASTETWGIENGYTFGSGTRLTVV.

This clone was seen more than once but under ten times. The gene calls are TRBV5-5 and TRBJ2-4; 8 nucleotides agree with TRBD2. After removal of 0 bases from V and 4 bases from J, the junction contained 3 bases not matched to a gene. The length of the CDR3 is 15 residues. Germline-derived CDR1 and CDR2 are SGHKS and YYEKEE (reference sequence). In nucleotides, the CDR3 is TGTGCCAGCAGCTTGGAGGGACTAGAGAAAAACATTCAGTACTTC. It encodes CASSLEGLEKNIQYF.

CDR3 in amino acids: CASSGQGWADTQYF. The CDR3 DNA follows: TGTGCCAGCAGCGGCCAAGGTTGGGCAGATACGCAGTATTTT. The chain has TRBV14 and TRBJ2-3; D ambiguous. This CDR3 has 14 residues. CDR1 and CDR2 from the germline V gene are SGHDN and FVKESK. V was pared by 5 bases and J by 4 bases, with 13 bases between.

This rearrangement joins TRBV18 to TRBJ1-1, with unresolved D. This CDR3 is built from 19 residues. Germline V gene lookup returns CDR1 KGHSH and CDR2 LQKENI. With 2 bases removed from V and 0 bases from J, the gap between germline ends came to 22 bases. CDR3 sequence (DNA): TGTGCCAGCTCACCAGTCCGTCGGAACCCTACCCTTATGAACACTGAAGCTTTCTTT. Its protein is CASSPVRRNPTLMNTEAFF. Variable domain in full (rest from reference TRBV18 and TRBJ1-1): NAGVMQNPRHLVRRRGQEARLRCSPMKGHSHVYWYRQLPEEGLKFMVYLQKENIIDESGMPKERFSAEFPKEGPSILRIQQVVRGDSAAYFCASSPVRRNPTLMNTEAFFGQGTRLTVV.

V is TRBV4-3 and J is TRBJ2-2, with D uncertain. Deletions cut 0 bases from V and 4 bases from J, with 6 bases between. This CDR3 is built from 14 residues. Germline V gene sequence: CDR1 LGHNA, CDR2 YSLEER. The CDR3 coding sequence is TGCGCCAGCAGCCAAGAGTGGAGCACCGGGGAGCTGTTTTTT. Amino acids: CASSQEWSTGELFF.

The V and J genes are TRBV9 and TRBJ2-6; D gene unclear. The CDR3 sequence is 16 residues long. The germline V gene has CDR1 SGDLS and CDR2 YYNGEE. V was cut by 0 bases and J by 2 bases, with 9 bases left in between. As DNA, the CDR3 is TGTGCCAGCAGCGTAGGTATCGGCACTGGGGCCAACGTCCTGACTTTC. It translates to CASSVGIGTGANVLTF.

This clone was observed many times. The chain uses TRBV6-5 and TRBJ1-1; D not resolved. CDR1 MNHEY and CDR2 SVGAGI come from the germline V gene. This CDR3 spans 14 amino acids. V dropped 2 bases and J dropped 1 base, with 8 bases sitting between them. CDR3 in amino acids: CASSYVTSNTEAFF. The CDR3 DNA reads TGTGCCAGCAGTTACGTGACATCGAACACTGAAGCTTTCTTT.

V gene TRBV27 combines with J gene TRBJ2-2, with D uncertain. Trimming pared 4 bases from V and 7 bases from J, leaving 13 bases between. This CDR3 has 14 amino acids. The germline gives CDR1 MNHEY, CDR2 SMNVEV (reference sequence). The CDR3 loop reads CASSSYLSGGELFF. In DNA form, the CDR3 reads TGTGCCAGCAGTTCTTACTTAAGTGGCGGGGAGCTGTTTTTT.

The genes are TRBV5-4 and TRBJ2-5; D not resolved. This CDR3 comprises 13 residues. CDR1 and CDR2 from the germline V gene are SGHNT and YYREEE (reference sequence). The V end lost 5 bases, the J end lost 4 bases, and 12 bases lay between the germline ends. The CDR3: CASSYVLRETQYF. The CDR3 DNA reads TGTGCCAGCAGTTACGTCCTGCGAGAGACCCAGTACTTC.

This rearrangement joins TRBV7-2 to TRBJ2-5, with D perhaps given as TRBD1 or TRBD2 (6 bases each). CDR3 size: 18 residues. Between the trimmed V and J ends, which lost 2 bases and 2 bases, there was a span of 21 bases. Germline V lookup: CDR1 SGHTA, CDR2 FQGNSA. The CDR3 DNA reads TGTGCCAGCAGCTTACAGGGTCTAGCCGGGGGCGGGCAAGAGACCCAGTACTTC. This sequence encodes CASSLQGLAGGGQETQYF.

This clone was counted once. The chain joins TRBV7-2 to TRBJ1-5; no clear D. The CDR3 is 13 residues long. The V end lost 1 base, the J end lost 7 bases, and 8 bases lay between the germline ends. The germline CDR1 and CDR2 sequences are SGHTA and FQGNSA. CDR3 DNA: TGTGCCAGCAGCTTAGGCCCAGGCCAGCCCCAGCATTTT. It specifies CASSLGPGQPQHF.

The rearrangement joins TRBV5-1 to TRBJ2-3; 8 bases map to TRBD2. CDR1 is SGHRS and CDR2 is YFSETQ in the germline V gene. The CDR3 is made up of 14 amino acids. The J segment lost 0 bases and the V segment lost 8 bases, leaving 5 bases of the junction unmatched. CDR3 residues: CASERGQSTDTQYF. CDR3 bases: TGCGCCAGTGAGCGGGGGCAAAGCACAGATACGCAGTATTTT.

The chain carries TRBV19 and TRBJ2-5; TRBD1 matches at 11 bases. The CDR3 totals 13 residues. Germline V gene lookup returns CDR1 LNHDA and CDR2 SQIVND (reference sequence). The V gene end was trimmed by 6 bases and the J gene end by 7 bases; junction bases not matched to a gene: 4. CDR3 bases: TGTGCCAGTAGCCGGGACAGGGGGGGGACCCAGTACTTC. Translation: CASSRDRGGTQYF. The full variable domain, rest sourced from reference TRBV19 and TRBJ2-5, is DGGITQSPKYLFRKEGQNVTLSCEQNLNHDAMYWYRQDPGQGLRLIYYSQIVNDFQKGDIAEGYSVSREKKESFPLTVTSAQKNPTAFYLCASSRDRGGTQYFGPGTRLLVL.